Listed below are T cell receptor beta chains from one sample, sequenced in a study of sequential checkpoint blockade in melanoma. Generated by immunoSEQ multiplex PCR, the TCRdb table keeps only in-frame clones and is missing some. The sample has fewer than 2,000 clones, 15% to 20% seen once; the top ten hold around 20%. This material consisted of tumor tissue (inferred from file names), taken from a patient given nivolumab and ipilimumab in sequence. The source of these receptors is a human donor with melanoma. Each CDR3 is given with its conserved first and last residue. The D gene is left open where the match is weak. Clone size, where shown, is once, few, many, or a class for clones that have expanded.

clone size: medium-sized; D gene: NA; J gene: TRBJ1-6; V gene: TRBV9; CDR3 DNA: TGTGCCAGCAGCCGCCCCCGGACCAGGATCGAACCCCTCCACTTT; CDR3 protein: CASSRPRTRIEPLHF
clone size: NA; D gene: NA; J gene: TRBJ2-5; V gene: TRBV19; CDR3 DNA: TGTGCCAGTAGTATAGCGCGACTGCCGGGTGAGACCCAGTACTTC; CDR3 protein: CASSIARLPGETQYF
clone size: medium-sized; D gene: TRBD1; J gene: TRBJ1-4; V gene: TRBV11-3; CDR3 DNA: TGTGCCAGCAGCTGGGACAGGGGGCCCAATGAAAAACTGTTTTTT; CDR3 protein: CASSWDRGPNEKLFF
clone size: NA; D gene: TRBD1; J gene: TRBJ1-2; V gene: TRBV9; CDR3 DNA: TGTGCCAGCAGGACCGGGACAGGGCCCTATGGCTACACCTTC; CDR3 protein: CASRTGTGPYGYTF
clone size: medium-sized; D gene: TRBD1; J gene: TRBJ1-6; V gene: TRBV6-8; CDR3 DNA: TGTGCCAGCAGTCCGACGGGACAGTTTAATTCACCCCTCCACTTT; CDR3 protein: CASSPTGQFNSPLHF
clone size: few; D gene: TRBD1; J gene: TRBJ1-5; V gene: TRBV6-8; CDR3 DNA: TGTGCCACAGGGACAGATAGCAATCAGCCCCAGCATTTT; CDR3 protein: CATGTDSNQPQHF
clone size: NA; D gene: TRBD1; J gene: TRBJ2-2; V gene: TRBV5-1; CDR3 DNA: TGCGCCAGCAGCTTGGCGGGACAGGGGACCGGGGAGCTGTTTTTT; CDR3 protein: CASSLAGQGTGELFF
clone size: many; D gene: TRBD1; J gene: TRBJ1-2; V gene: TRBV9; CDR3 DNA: TGTGCCAGCAGCGACGGGACAGGCCTTACTAATTATGGCTACACCTTC; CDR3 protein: CASSDGTGLTNYGYTF
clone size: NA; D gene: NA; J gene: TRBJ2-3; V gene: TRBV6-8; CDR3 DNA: TGTGCCAGCAGTTACCCGTACGGGGGGCTGAGCACAGATACGCAGTATTTT; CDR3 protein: CASSYPYGGLSTDTQYF
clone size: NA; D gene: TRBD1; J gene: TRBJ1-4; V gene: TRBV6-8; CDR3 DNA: TGTGCCAGCAGTTCCGATGGGACAGGGGGACTCGGAAAACTGTTTTTT; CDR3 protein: CASSSDGTGGLGKLFF
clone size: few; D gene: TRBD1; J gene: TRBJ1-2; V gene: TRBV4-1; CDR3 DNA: TGCGCCAGCAGCCAGCTCTGGACAGGGCCGGCGGATGGCTACACCTTC; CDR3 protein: CASSQLWTGPADGYTF
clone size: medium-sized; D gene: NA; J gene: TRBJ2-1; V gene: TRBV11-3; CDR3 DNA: TGTGCCAGCAGCTTAGTTCGTCTAGAGGATGAGCAGTTCTTC; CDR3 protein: CASSLVRLEDEQFF
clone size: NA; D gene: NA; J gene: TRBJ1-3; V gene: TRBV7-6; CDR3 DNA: TGTGCCAGCAGCTTGACGGTGGGGACTGGAAACACCATATATTTT; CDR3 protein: CASSLTVGTGNTIYF
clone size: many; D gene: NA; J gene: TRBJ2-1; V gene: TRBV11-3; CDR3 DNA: TGTGCCAGCAGCCTCGAGTCGGGGTACAATGAGCAGTTCTTC; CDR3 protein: CASSLESGYNEQFF
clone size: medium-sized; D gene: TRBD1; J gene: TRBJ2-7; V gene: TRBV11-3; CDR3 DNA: TGTGCCAGCAGCTTCTCCGGGACAGGGCACTACGAGCAGTACTTC; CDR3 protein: CASSFSGTGHYEQYF
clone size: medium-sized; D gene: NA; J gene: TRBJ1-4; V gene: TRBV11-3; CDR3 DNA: TGTGCCAGCAGCTTAGTTACACTAGCAACTAATGAAAAACTGTTTTTT; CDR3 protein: CASSLVTLATNEKLFF
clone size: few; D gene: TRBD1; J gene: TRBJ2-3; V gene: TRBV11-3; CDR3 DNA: TGTGCCAGCAGCTTAGGCGGACAGGGGGTGGGAGATACGCAGTATTTT; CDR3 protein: CASSLGGQGVGDTQYF
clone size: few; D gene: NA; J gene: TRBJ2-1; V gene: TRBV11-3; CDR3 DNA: TGTGCCAGCAGACCCCCTAGCGAACTATCCTACAATGAGCAGTTCTTC; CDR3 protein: CASRPPSELSYNEQFF
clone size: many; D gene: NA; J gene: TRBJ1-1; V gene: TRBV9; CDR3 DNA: TGTGCCAGCAGCGCTCAGGAGGGCGGCACTGAAGCTTTCTTT; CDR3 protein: CASSAQEGGTEAFF
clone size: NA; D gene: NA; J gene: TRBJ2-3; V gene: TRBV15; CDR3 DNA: TGTGCCACCAGCAGAGTTGGGCGACCGACGACAGAAAGCACAGATACGCAGTATTTT; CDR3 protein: CATSRVGRPTTESTDTQYF
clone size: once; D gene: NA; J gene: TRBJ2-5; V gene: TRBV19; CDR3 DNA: TGTGCCAGTAGTATCGGGAGAGGCCAAGAGACCCAGTACTTC; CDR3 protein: CASSIGRGQETQYF
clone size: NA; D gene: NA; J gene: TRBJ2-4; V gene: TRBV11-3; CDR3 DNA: TGTGCCAGCAGCTTAAGCCCCTCGGGGGGCTATCAGTACTTC; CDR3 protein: CASSLSPSGGYQYF
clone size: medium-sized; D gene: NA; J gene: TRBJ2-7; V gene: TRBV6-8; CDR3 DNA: TGTGCCATCAGCACTTTTAGAGCTACGGCCGGCGGATACGGGCAGTACTTC; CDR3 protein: CAISTFRATAGGYGQYF
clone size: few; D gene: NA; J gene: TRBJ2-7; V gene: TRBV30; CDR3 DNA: TGTGCCTGGAGTGTTTCAGGGAACTACGAGCAGTACTTC; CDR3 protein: CAWSVSGNYEQYF
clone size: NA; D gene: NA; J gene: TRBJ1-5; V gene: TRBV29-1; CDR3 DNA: TGCAGCTACAATGACGTGGGGGTCCGTCAGCCCCAGCATTTT; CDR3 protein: CSYNDVGVRQPQHF
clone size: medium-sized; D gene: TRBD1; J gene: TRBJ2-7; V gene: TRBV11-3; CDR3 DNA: TGTGCCAGCAGCCCGATACAGGGGTCCCACGAGCAGTACTTC; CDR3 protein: CASSPIQGSHEQYF
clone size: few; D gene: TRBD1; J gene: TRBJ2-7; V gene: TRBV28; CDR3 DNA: TGTGCCAGCAGTCCGGGACAGGGGCTTGGGGAGCAGTACTTC; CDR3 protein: CASSPGQGLGEQYF
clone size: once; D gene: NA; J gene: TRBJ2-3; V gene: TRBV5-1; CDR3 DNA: TGCGCCAGCAGCCTCATTGAACCGCGCACAGATACGCAGTATTTT; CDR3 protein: CASSLIEPRTDTQYF
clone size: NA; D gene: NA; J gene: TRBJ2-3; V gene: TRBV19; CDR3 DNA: TGTGCCAGTAGTACGCCGAAGGGGTCCTACACAGATACGCAGTATTTT; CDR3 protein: CASSTPKGSYTDTQYF
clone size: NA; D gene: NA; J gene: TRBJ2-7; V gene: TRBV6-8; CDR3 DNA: TGTGCCAGCGGGGTCGGGACTGTCTACGAGCAGTACTTC; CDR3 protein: CASGVGTVYEQYF
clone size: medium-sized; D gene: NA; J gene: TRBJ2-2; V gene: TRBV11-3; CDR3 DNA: TGTGCCAGCAGCTTAACCCCGACTCCGAACACCGGGGAGCTGTTTTTT; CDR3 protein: CASSLTPTPNTGELFF
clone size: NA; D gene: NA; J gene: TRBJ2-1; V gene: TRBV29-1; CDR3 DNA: TGCAGCGCCGGTGGTCTACCGGACTACAATGAGCAGTTCTTC; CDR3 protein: CSAGGLPDYNEQFF
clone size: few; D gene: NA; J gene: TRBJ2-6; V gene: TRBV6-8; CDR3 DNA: TGTGCCAGCACCCCGTGGACTGGGGCCAACGTCCTGACTTTC; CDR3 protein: CASTPWTGANVLTF
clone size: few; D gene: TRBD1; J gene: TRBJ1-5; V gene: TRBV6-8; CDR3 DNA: TGTGCCAGCAGTGTAGGGACAGGGGGCGGTGACAATCAGCCCCAGCATTTT; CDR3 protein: CASSVGTGGGDNQPQHF
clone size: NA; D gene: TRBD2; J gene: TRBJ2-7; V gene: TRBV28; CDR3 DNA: TGTGCCAGCGGGCCCCTAGCGGGGGCTCTGGTCTACGAGCAGTACTTC; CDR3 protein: CASGPLAGALVYEQYF
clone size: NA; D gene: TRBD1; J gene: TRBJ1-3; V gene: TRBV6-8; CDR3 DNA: TGTGCCAGCACCGGACAGGGTGGAGGAAACACCATATATTTT; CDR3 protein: CASTGQGGGNTIYF
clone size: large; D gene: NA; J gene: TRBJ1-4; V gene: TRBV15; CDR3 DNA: TGTGCCACCAGCAGAGACTACGGCCCTAATGAAAAACTGTTTTTT; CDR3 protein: CATSRDYGPNEKLFF
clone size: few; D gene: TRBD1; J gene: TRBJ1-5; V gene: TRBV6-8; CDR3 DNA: TGTGCCAGCACCCGACAGGGTTCTTCTCAGCCCCAGCATTTT; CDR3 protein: CASTRQGSSQPQHF
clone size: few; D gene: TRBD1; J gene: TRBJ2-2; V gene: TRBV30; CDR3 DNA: TGTGCCTGGAGTTTGACAGGGGTGAACACCGGGGAGCTGTTTTTT; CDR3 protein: CAWSLTGVNTGELFF
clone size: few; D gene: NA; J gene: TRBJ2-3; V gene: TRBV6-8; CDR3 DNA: TGTGCCAGCAAAGTCACGGTGAGCACAGATACGCAGTATTTT; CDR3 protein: CASKVTVSTDTQYF
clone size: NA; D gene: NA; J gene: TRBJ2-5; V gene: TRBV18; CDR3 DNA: TGTGCCAGCTCACCTCAGGCGGTTGGAGGCCAGTACTTC; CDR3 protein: CASSPQAVGGQYF